What follows is one T cell receptor beta chain and its context. The record originates from a study of blood T cell repertoires in COVID-19. CDR1 and CDR2 (germline): SGHTA, FQGNSA. The CDR3 length is 14 residues. The V and J ends lost 1 base and 6 bases respectively, with 9 bases between them. Researchers sorted participants into cohorts using their self-reported clinical history. The table came from immunoSEQ multiplex PCR; TCRdb's copy has only in-frame clones and leaves some out. The data show a few hundred thousand clones, with approximately 90% seen just once and 6% to 7% held by the top ten. The specimen sequenced was PBMCs or T cells enriched from blood (not recorded which). This TCR came from a middle-aged woman who had recovered from COVID-19. The V call is TRBV7-2, the J call TRBJ1-4, with D maybe TRBD1 (5 bases). The CDR3 here is CASSLGIGDEKLFF. The CDR3, as DNA: TGTGCCAGCAGCTTAGGGATAGGGGATGAAAAACTGTTTTTT.